What follows are 5 T cell receptor beta chains derived from one specimen sequenced in a study of shared clonotypes between healthy human individuals. Clones were read by immunoSEQ multiplex PCR, and TCRdb kept only the in-frame ones, dropping some. The sample comprises about 2.4 million clones, approximately 92% of which are singletons, and 0.11% to 0.15% rests with the top ten. The sample taken for sequencing was naive CD4+ T cells sorted from blood. Subset reported: CD45RA+ positively selected. The receptor source for this set is a man between 18 and 35 years old in good health.

The chain uses TRBV6-1 and TRBJ2-1, with 8 bases aligning to TRBD2. CDR3 length equals 15 residues. CDR1 is MNHNS, CDR2 SASEGT, per germline. The trim removed 0 bases at V and 4 bases at J, leaving 2 bases unmatched. The CDR3 DNA sequence: TGTGCCAGCAGTGAAGCTAGCGGGATATACAATGAGCAGTTCTTC. Translating it yields CASSEASGIYNEQFF.

This clone occurred once. The chain is built from TRBV10-2 and TRBJ1-3; D gene uncertain. CDR1 is WSHSY, CDR2 SAAADI, per germline. CDR3 length equals 14 residues. Trimming removed 6 bases at V and 0 bases at J, with 9 bases between. The CDR3 is CASRDGTSGNTIYF. In DNA form, the CDR3 reads TGCGCCAGCAGGGACGGTACCTCTGGAAACACCATATATTTT.

This chain joins TRBV5-1 and TRBJ2-2, with D uncertain. V was pared by 4 bases and J by 0 bases, with 13 bases between. The CDR3 sequence is 16 residues long. Germline-derived CDR1 and CDR2 are SGHRS and YFSETQ. The CDR3 DNA follows: TGCGCCAGCAGCACCCGTAGGACGGCGAACACCGGGGAGCTGTTTTTT. It codes for CASSTRRTANTGELFF.

DNA of the CDR3: TGTGCCTGGGCTCCGCGGACAGACTATGGCTACACCTTC. Residues: CAWAPRTDYGYTF. V is TRBV30 and J is TRBJ1-2; a possible D gene is TRBD1 (6 bases). The CDR3 covers 13 residues. V dropped 5 bases and J dropped 3 bases, with 13 bases sitting between them. Looked up from germline, CDR1 is GTSNPN and CDR2 is SVGIG (reference sequence).

V is TRBV27 and J is TRBJ2-1, with D possibly matching TRBD2 (6 bases). The length of the CDR3 is 16 residues. Germline V gives CDR1 MNHEY, CDR2 SMNVEV (reference sequence). The V end lost 6 bases, the J end lost 0 bases, and 15 bases lay between the germline ends. CDR3 DNA: TGTGCCAGCAGGGGGCGGGACTTGAGCTCCTACAATGAGCAGTTCTTC. It codes for CASRGRDLSSYNEQFF.